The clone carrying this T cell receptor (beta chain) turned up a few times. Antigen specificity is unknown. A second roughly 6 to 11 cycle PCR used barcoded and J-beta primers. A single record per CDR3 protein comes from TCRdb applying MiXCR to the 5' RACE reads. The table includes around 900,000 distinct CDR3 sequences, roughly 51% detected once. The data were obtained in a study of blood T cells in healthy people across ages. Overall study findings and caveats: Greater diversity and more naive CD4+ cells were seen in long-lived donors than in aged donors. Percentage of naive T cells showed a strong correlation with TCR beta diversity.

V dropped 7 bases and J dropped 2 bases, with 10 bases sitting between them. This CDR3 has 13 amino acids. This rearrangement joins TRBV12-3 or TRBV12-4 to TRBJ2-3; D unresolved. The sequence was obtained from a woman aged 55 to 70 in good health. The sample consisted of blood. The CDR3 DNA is TGTGCCAGCAATACAGCTGCCACAGATACGCAGTATTTT. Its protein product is CASNTAATDTQYF.